These 16 T cell receptor beta chains share one sample of origin, sequenced in a study of blood T cell repertoires in COVID-19. Libraries were prepared by immunoSEQ multiplex PCR; TCRdb keeps only in-frame clonotypes and omits some of them. Of more than 250,000 clones listed, over 80% are singletons. The sequencing input was peripheral blood. Receptors were obtained from a man between 60 and 70 years old who had recovered from COVID-19.

The chain links TRBV30 to TRBJ2-7, with a possible D match to TRBD2 (6 bases). V lost 4 bases to trimming and J lost 2 bases, with 15 bases between them. Germline V gives CDR1 GTSNPN, CDR2 SVGIG (reference sequence). The CDR3 covers 14 residues. Here the CDR3 DNA reads TGTGCCTGGACCGGGACTCTGAATACCTACGAGCAGTACTTC. Protein: CAWTGTLNTYEQYF.

CDR3 in amino acids: CASSFARDTGSGGYTF. The CDR3 region has the DNA TGTGCCAGCAGCTTCGCCCGGGACACCGGCTCGGGGGGCTACACCTTC. The genes are TRBV7-8 and TRBJ1-2; tentative D call: TRBD1 (6 bases). There are 16 residues in the CDR3. The V end lost 3 bases, the J end lost 8 bases, and 22 bases lay between the germline ends. CDR1 SGHVS and CDR2 FQNEAQ come from the germline V gene.

The rearrangement joins TRBV2 to TRBJ2-2; 16 bases map to TRBD2. This CDR3 contains 14 residues. Germline CDR1 is SNHLY and CDR2 is FYNNEI. J gave up 6 bases and V 9 bases, and 1 base lay outside the gene matches. This chain's CDR3 is CASGTSGRAGELFF. CDR3 sequence (DNA): TGTGCCAGTGGGACTAGCGGGAGGGCCGGGGAGCTGTTTTTT.

This chain joins TRBV12-3 or TRBV12-4 and TRBJ1-2, with 8 bases fitting TRBD1. Trimming removed 6 bases from V and 7 bases from J; junction bases left unmatched: 7. The CDR3 contains 13 residues. The CDR3 is CASSPARGLGYTF. CDR3 in DNA: TGTGCCAGCAGCCCCGCCAGGGGGCTTGGCTACACCTTC.

The sample holds one count of this clone. The chain has TRBV6-2 or TRBV6-3 and TRBJ2-1, with D unclear. In germline, CDR1 is MNHEY, CDR2 SVGEGT. This CDR3 contains 14 residues. Trimming took off 2 bases at V and 5 bases at J, with 10 bases between the two ends. Written as DNA, the CDR3 is TGTGCCAGCAGTTACCTACAGAGAAACAATGAGCAGTTCTTC. It yields the protein CASSYLQRNNEQFF.

In regard to this clone: A clone one base away is much larger, so this may be a read error. The gene calls are TRBV12-3 or TRBV12-4 and TRBJ2-5; D not certain. V gave up 3 bases and J gave up 3 bases, with 2 bases separating them. This CDR3 has 11 amino acids. Here the CDR3 reads CASSFEETQYF. The CDR3 region has the DNA TGTGCCAGCAGTTTCGAAGAGACCCAGTACTTC.

This rearrangement joins TRBV11-2 to TRBJ1-2; TRBD1 matches 8 bases. J gave up 4 bases and V 4 bases, and 5 bases lay outside the gene matches. There are 14 residues in the CDR3. The germline V gene has CDR1 SGHAT and CDR2 FQNNGV. The chain's CDR3 is CASSYRTGSYGYTF. CDR3 sequence (DNA): TGTGCCAGCAGCTACAGGACAGGGAGCTATGGCTACACCTTC.

CDR3 in amino acids: CAWSLGTLAKNIQYF. As DNA, the CDR3 is TGTGCCTGGAGTCTCGGGACTTTAGCCAAAAACATTCAGTACTTC. This chain uses TRBV30 with TRBJ2-4, with D possibly matching TRBD2 (6 bases). Deletions cut 2 bases from V and 0 bases from J, with 11 bases between. CDR1 is GTSNPN, CDR2 SVGIG, per germline (reference sequence). CDR3 length equals 15 residues.

This chain connects TRBV9 to TRBJ2-2, with 7 bases that match TRBD2. Trimming cost V 5 bases and J 6 bases; bases outside gene matches: 10. The germline CDR1 and CDR2 sequences are SGDLS and YYNGEE. The CDR3 sequence is 15 residues long. The CDR3 bases are TGTGCCAGCAGAGCCCGGGCGGGGGACGCCGGGGAGCTGTTTTTT. The encoded protein is CASRARAGDAGELFF.

The chain carries TRBV5-5 and TRBJ1-1; D possibly corresponds to TRBD1 (6 bases). This CDR3 has 13 amino acids. Germline loops: CDR1 SGHKS, CDR2 YYEKEE (reference sequence). The V end was cut by 0 bases, the J end by 4 bases, with 7 bases between. The CDR3 sequence: CASSLAGATEAFF. The CDR3 DNA follows: TGTGCCAGCAGCTTGGCAGGGGCCACTGAAGCTTTCTTT.

The chain employs TRBV6-5 and TRBJ2-7, with 7 bases that match TRBD1. Per germline, CDR1 MNHEY and CDR2 SVGAGI. Losses at the gene ends were 6 bases for V and 9 bases for J; bases not matched to a gene: 11. The CDR3 totals 13 residues. Here the CDR3 DNA reads TGTGCCAGCAGGAGGGGGCCGGGTTCCGGGCAGTACTTC. Its protein is CASRRGPGSGQYF.

This clone was recorded a few times. The chain uses TRBV27 and TRBJ2-7, with a weak D call TRBD1 (6 bases). The length of the CDR3 is 12 residues. Germline lookup yields CDR1 MNHEY and CDR2 SMNVEV (reference sequence). CDR3 coding DNA: TGTGCTAACAGGGTGAGCTCCTACGAGCAGTACTTC. This codes for CANRVSSYEQYF.

The chain joins TRBV12-3 or TRBV12-4 to TRBJ2-7, with D perhaps matching TRBD2 (5 bases). The CDR3 loop spans 13 amino acids. Trimming pared 5 bases from V and 2 bases from J, leaving 10 bases between. CDR3 amino acids: CASSRGLPYEQYF. The CDR3 region has the DNA TGTGCCAGCAGTCGCGGGCTTCCCTACGAGCAGTACTTC.

The chain employs TRBV5-1 and TRBJ2-1, with 10 bases aligning to TRBD2. The CDR3 has 16 residues. The V segment lost 4 bases and the J segment 7 bases; nucleotides outside the gene matches: 11. Looked up from germline, CDR1 is SGHRS and CDR2 is YFSETQ. In DNA form, the CDR3 reads TGCGCCAGCAGCCCAGGTGCCAGCGGGGGGGTAAATGAGCAGTTCTTC. This encodes CASSPGASGGVNEQFF.

V and J are TRBV6-5 and TRBJ2-4, with 7 bases that match TRBD1. Germline V gene data show CDR1 as MNHEY and CDR2 as SVGAGI. Unmatched junction bases numbered 4, after V lost 7 bases and J lost 7 bases. The CDR3 covers 12 residues. The DNA of the CDR3 is TGTGCCAGCAAAACAGGGGTGAACATTCAGTACTTC. Its protein product is CASKTGVNIQYF.

The chain has TRBV6-5 and TRBJ1-2; 8 nucleotides line up with TRBD1. Germline loops: CDR1 MNHEY, CDR2 SVGAGI. V shed 6 bases, J shed 7 bases, and the junction held 10 bases outside the gene matches. The CDR3 spans 14 residues. CDR3 sequence reads: CASSLTGDRTGYTF. The CDR3 bases are TGTGCCAGCAGCTTGACAGGGGATAGGACTGGCTACACCTTC.